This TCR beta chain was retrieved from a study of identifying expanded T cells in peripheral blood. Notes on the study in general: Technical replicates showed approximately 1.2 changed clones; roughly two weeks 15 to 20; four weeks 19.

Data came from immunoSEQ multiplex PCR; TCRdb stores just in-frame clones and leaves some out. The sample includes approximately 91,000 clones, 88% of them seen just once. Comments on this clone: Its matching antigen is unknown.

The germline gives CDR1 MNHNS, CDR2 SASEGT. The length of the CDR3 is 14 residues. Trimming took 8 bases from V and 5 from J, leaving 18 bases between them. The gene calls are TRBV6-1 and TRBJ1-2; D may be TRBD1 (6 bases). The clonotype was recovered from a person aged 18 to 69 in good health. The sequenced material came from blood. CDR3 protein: CASRAATGYYGYTF. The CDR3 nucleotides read TGTGCCAGCCGAGCCGCTACAGGGTATTATGGCTACACCTTC.